Shown below are 2 T cell receptor beta chains from a single sample sequenced in a study of Graves' ophthalmopathy and Graves' hyperthyroidism (dated by TCRdb to the late 2010s). The run used an Illumina HiSeq 2000. For repertoire sequencing, TCR beta CDR3 regions were amplified from RNA transcripts. The first round of RT-PCR was done with HTBI primers and the Qiagen OneStep RT-PCR kit, and was followed by a second round of multiplex PCR, then size selection and purification. TCRdb itself trimmed the public reads at Q25 with fastp, ran MiXCR and retained productive beta chains. Merged by CDR3 protein, the rows form single entries marked with the most common genes and DNA. Present in this sample are some 350,000 distinct CDR3 sequences, about a sixth of which were seen just once. The ten biggest clones cover 2.4% of the sample. Sequencing input: peripheral blood. These receptors originate from an adult woman with stable Graves' hyperthyroidism.

This clonotype showed up many times. The chain couples TRBV27 to TRBJ1-1; TRBD1 matches at 9 bases. Germline V CDR1 and CDR2: MNHEY, SMNVEV (reference sequence). This CDR3 is built from 16 residues. J was trimmed by 0 bases and V by 4 bases; bases with no gene match: 6. DNA of the CDR3: TGTGCCAGCAGTTCCCGGACAGGGGAGATGAACACTGAAGCTTTCTTT. It encodes CASSSRTGEMNTEAFF.

This clonotype occurred many times. The chain uses TRBV4-3 and TRBJ2-7; D perhaps matches TRBD1 (5 bases). Germline CDR1 reads LGHNA; CDR2 reads YSLEER. This CDR3 is built from 15 residues. V was pared by 3 bases and J by 4 bases, with 16 bases between. CDR3 sequence: CASSQLPIRQYEQYF. CDR3 DNA: TGCGCCAGCAGCCAGTTACCGATAAGACAGTACGAGCAGTACTTC.